This passage covers 21 T cell receptor beta chains from one sample sequenced in a study of blood T cell repertoires in COVID-19. Assay: immunoSEQ multiplex PCR; the TCRdb copy retains only in-frame clones and omits some. The repertoire holds 75,000 to 100,000 clones, with roughly four fifths as singletons. Material for sequencing was peripheral blood. The receptors stem from a human donor in a cohort sampled during active COVID-19.

The J gene is TRBJ2-4, the V gene TRBV5-4; 7 bases align to TRBD1. J lost 1 base, V lost 9 bases, and 7 bases had no gene match. The CDR3 extends over 14 amino acids. Germline-derived CDR1 and CDR2 are SGHNT and YYREEE (reference sequence). The CDR3 loop is CATRDSLAKNIQYF. The CDR3 DNA reads TGTGCCACCCGGGACAGCCTCGCCAAAAACATTCAGTACTTC. Full variable domain (rest looked up from reference TRBV5-4 and TRBJ2-4): ETGVTQSPTHLIKTRGQQVTLRCSSQSGHNTVSWYQQALGQGPQFIFQYYREEENGRGNFPPRFSGLQFPNYSSELNVNALELDDSALYLCATRDSLAKNIQYFGAGTRLSVL.

The chain links TRBV6-1 to TRBJ2-1, with a possible D match to TRBD1 (5 bases). Trimming cost V 3 bases and J 6 bases, with 12 bases left between them. This CDR3 comprises 14 residues. CDR1 MNHNS and CDR2 SASEGT come from the germline V gene. CDR3 coding DNA: TGTGCCAGCAGTGAGCGTAAGGGGTCCAATGAGCAGTTCTTC. Protein: CASSERKGSNEQFF.

V and J are TRBV13 and TRBJ2-7; a possible D gene is TRBD2 (6 bases). Germline V gene lookup returns CDR1 PRHDT and CDR2 FYEKMQ (reference sequence). The CDR3 extends over 14 amino acids. V lost 3 bases, J lost 2 bases, and 11 bases lay in between. The CDR3 nucleotides are TGTGCCAGCAGCTTCGGGGACTTCCCCTACGAGCAGTACTTC. It specifies CASSFGDFPYEQYF. Full variable domain (rest looked up from reference TRBV13 and TRBJ2-7): AAGVIQSPRHLIKEKRETATLKCYPIPRHDTVYWYQQGPGQDPQFLISFYEKMQSDKGSIPDRFSAQQFSDYHSELNMSSLELGDSALYFCASSFGDFPYEQYFGPGTRLTVT.

The chain has TRBV30 and TRBJ1-2, with D unclear. V gave up 3 bases and J gave up 4 bases, with 12 bases separating them. Per germline, CDR1 GTSNPN and CDR2 SVGIG (reference sequence). This CDR3 has 13 residues. CDR3 residues: CAWSTTGLYGYTF. The CDR3 coding sequence is TGTGCCTGGAGCACGACGGGTCTCTATGGCTACACCTTC.

The chain recombines TRBV27 with TRBJ2-1; D is unclear. This CDR3 has 13 residues. Trimming shortened V by 5 bases and J by 4 bases, and 9 bases separated the two germline ends. Germline CDR1 and CDR2: MNHEY and SMNVEV (reference sequence). The CDR3 DNA follows: TGTGCCAGCAGTCCTTCTCCTTACAATGAGCAGTTCTTC. Its protein is CASSPSPYNEQFF.

The chain links TRBV6-5 to TRBJ2-1, with 7 positions matching TRBD1. There are 15 residues in the CDR3. Losses at the gene ends were 5 bases for V and 2 bases for J; bases not matched to a gene: 6. Per the germline V gene, CDR1 is MNHEY and CDR2 is SVGAGI. Here the CDR3 DNA reads TGTGCCAGCAGTCCACAGGGGTTTGCCTACAATGAGCAGTTCTTC. This gives the protein CASSPQGFAYNEQFF.

The chain carries TRBV7-2 and TRBJ2-3; 7 bases line up with TRBD2. V gave up 1 base and J gave up 1 base; unmatched junction bases: 2. Germline V lookup: CDR1 SGHTA, CDR2 FQGNSA. CDR3 length: 15 amino acids. The CDR3: CASSLGSGGTDTQYF. The CDR3 DNA reads TGTGCCAGCAGCTTAGGCAGCGGGGGCACAGATACGCAGTATTTT. The complete variable domain, with remaining parts taken from reference TRBV7-2 and TRBJ2-3, reads GAGVSQSPSNKVTEKGKDVELRCDPISGHTALYWYRQSLGQGLEFLIYFQGNSAPDKSGLPSDRFSAERTGGSVSTLTIQRTQQEDSAVYLCASSLGSGGTDTQYFGPGTRLTVL.

This clone has a handful of counts. This chain uses TRBV6-5 with TRBJ1-1; D is undetermined. This CDR3 contains 14 residues. Looked up from germline, CDR1 is MNHEY and CDR2 is SVGAGI. The germline V and J ends were trimmed by 8 bases and 1 base, with 14 bases remaining between them. This CDR3 is CASLPRKTNTEAFF. As DNA, the CDR3 is TGTGCCAGCTTACCCAGGAAAACGAACACTGAAGCTTTCTTT.

J is TRBJ2-5 and V is TRBV15, with TRBD2 matching over 7 bases. The CDR3 length is 15 residues. V lost 0 bases to trimming and J lost 2 bases; unmatched junction nucleotides: 3. The germline V gene encodes CDR1 LNHNV and CDR2 YYDKDF (reference sequence). For the CDR3, the DNA is TGTGCCACCAGCAGAGATGGGCGGGAGCAAGAGACCCAGTACTTC. Translation gives CATSRDGREQETQYF.

This clone is classed as medium-sized. This sequence joins TRBV27 and TRBJ2-2; D possibly corresponds to TRBD1 (6 bases). Germline V gene sequence: CDR1 MNHEY, CDR2 SMNVEV (reference sequence). The CDR3 is made up of 14 amino acids. V dropped 5 bases and J dropped 3 bases, with 10 bases sitting between them. CDR3 sequence reads: CASSLNRDTGELFF. The CDR3 region has the DNA TGTGCCAGCAGTCTCAACAGGGACACCGGGGAGCTGTTTTTT.

The chain combines TRBV6-5 with TRBJ1-3; D may be TRBD1 (5 bases). V dropped 9 bases and J dropped 5 bases, with 11 bases sitting between them. CDR1 and CDR2 (germline): MNHEY, SVGAGI. CDR3 size: 12 residues. CDR3 in amino acids: CASGRQRNTIYF. The CDR3 nucleotides read TGTGCCAGTGGTCGACAGCGAAACACCATATATTTT.

V and J are TRBV28 and TRBJ1-6, with D perhaps TRBD1 (6 bases). Germline loops: CDR1 MDHEN, CDR2 SYDVKM. The germline V and J ends were trimmed by 1 base and 6 bases, with 10 bases remaining between them. The CDR3 runs 15 residues. This chain's CDR3 is CASSLSGGLNSPLHF. The CDR3, as DNA: TGTGCCAGCAGTTTATCGGGGGGGCTTAATTCACCCCTCCACTTT.

This clone was seen only once. The rearrangement joins TRBV9 to TRBJ2-1; D unclear. The V gene lost 4 bases and the J gene lost 6 bases, with 5 bases spanning the gap. This CDR3 region has 11 residues. Per germline, CDR1 SGDLS and CDR2 YYNGEE. CDR3 in DNA: TGTGCCAGCAGCCCCCTCAATGAGCAGTTCTTC. It translates to CASSPLNEQFF.

The chain has TRBV7-8 and TRBJ2-2, with 9 nucleotides matching TRBD1. Looked up from germline, CDR1 is SGHVS and CDR2 is FQNEAQ. The CDR3 has 20 residues. The ends lost 0 bases at V and 5 bases at J; junction bases unmatched: 16. Here the CDR3 DNA reads TGTGCCAGCAGCTTAGCGCAGGGACAGGGCCCCCTATGGCGTACCGGGGAGCTGTTTTTT. Amino acid sequence: CASSLAQGQGPLWRTGELFF.

This chain links TRBV15 with TRBJ2-3; a possible D gene is TRBD1 (5 bases). V was shortened by 1 base and J by 6 bases, with 14 bases between the two germline ends. The CDR3 sequence is 15 residues long. Germline values: CDR1 LNHNV, CDR2 YYDKDF (reference sequence). CDR3 region: CATSRAQGITDTQYF. DNA for the CDR3: TGTGCCACCAGCAGAGCCCAGGGAATTACGGATACGCAGTATTTT.

This CDR3 is CASSLRGSGNTIYF. The CDR3 region has the DNA TGTGCCAGCAGTTTACGGGGCTCTGGAAACACCATATATTTT. The rearrangement uses TRBV27 and TRBJ1-3; D is unresolved. Germline-derived CDR1 and CDR2 are MNHEY and SMNVEV (reference sequence). Trimming took 2 bases from V and 0 from J, leaving 5 bases between them. This CDR3 spans 14 amino acids.

In DNA form, the CDR3 reads TGTGCCAGCGAGGGCTCTGGAAACACCATATATTTT. Amino acids: CASEGSGNTIYF. V gene TRBV28 combines with J gene TRBJ1-3; D is unresolved. The CDR3 totals 12 residues. CDR1 is MDHEN, CDR2 SYDVKM, per germline. Trimming cost V 8 bases and J 0 bases, with 5 bases left between them.

The chain carries TRBV19 and TRBJ2-3; weak D call: TRBD2 (7 bases). V lost 6 bases to trimming and J lost 8 bases, with 15 bases between them. The CDR3 runs to 13 residues. CDR1 and CDR2 from the germline V gene are LNHDA and SQIVND (reference sequence). The CDR3 is CASRPGGGGTQYF. The DNA for the CDR3 is TGTGCCAGTAGGCCCGGGGGAGGGGGTACGCAGTATTTT.

In regard to this clone: Other nucleotide sequences in the sample specify the same CDR3. The CDR3, as DNA: TGTGCCAGCACCCGAGGCAGGGCCTACGAGCAGTACTTC. Protein product: CASTRGRAYEQYF. The chain links TRBV7-2 to TRBJ2-7, with a weak D call TRBD1 (5 bases). Trimming took 7 bases from V and 2 from J, leaving 12 bases between them. Looked up from germline, CDR1 is SGHTA and CDR2 is FQGNSA. The CDR3 length is 13 residues.

The gene calls are TRBV2 and TRBJ2-1; D not certain. The CDR3 is 13 amino acids. The V end lost 5 bases, the J end lost 3 bases, and 8 bases lay between the germline ends. The germline V gene encodes CDR1 SNHLY and CDR2 FYNNEI. The CDR3 nucleotides read TGTGCCAGCAGTACGGGTCTCTACAATGAGCAGTTCTTC. The encoded protein is CASSTGLYNEQFF.

The chain employs TRBV7-8 and TRBJ2-3; D is perhaps TRBD2 (5 bases). The CDR3 totals 15 residues. Per germline, CDR1 SGHVS and CDR2 FQNEAQ. Trimming left V 1 base short and J 2 bases short, with 10 bases between. DNA of the CDR3: TGTGCCAGCAGCTTAGATAGCGACCTCACAGATACGCAGTATTTT. Its translation is CASSLDSDLTDTQYF.